The 4 T cell receptor beta chains below come from one sample, sequenced in a study of CD8 T cells in Susac syndrome. Roughly 0.45 to 1 ug RNA was reverse transcribed with random hexamers. TCRdb re-derived calls from the immunoSEQ multiplex PCR reads in MiXCR, one entry per CDR3 protein. The sample has fewer than 150,000 distinct CDR3 sequences; 94% are singletons. The sequenced material came from CD8+ T cells from PBMCs. Source of these receptors: a human donor in good health.

The CDR3 spells CASSSPLVETQYF. The CDR3 DNA sequence: TGTGCCAGCAGCTCCCCGTTAGTGGAGACCCAGTACTTC. The chain links TRBV7-9 to TRBJ2-5; D call uncertain. The V end lost 4 bases, the J end lost 5 bases, and 11 bases lay between the germline ends. CDR3 length: 13 amino acids. In germline, CDR1 is SEHNR, CDR2 FQNEAQ (reference sequence).

The chain links TRBV2 to TRBJ2-7, with D perhaps given as TRBD1 or TRBD2 (5 bases each). The CDR3 runs to 14 residues. Trimming took off 9 bases at V and 1 base at J, with 16 bases between the two ends. Germline-derived CDR1 and CDR2 are SNHLY and FYNNEI. CDR3 protein: CARSGHRGSYEQYF. As DNA, the CDR3 is TGTGCCAGATCGGGGCATAGGGGTTCCTACGAGCAGTACTTC.

CDR3: CASSPTGGLSYEQYF. The CDR3 region has the DNA TGTGCCAGCTCACCGACAGGGGGCCTATCCTACGAGCAGTACTTC. The V gene is TRBV18, the J gene TRBJ2-7; the match to TRBD1 covers 10 bases. This CDR3 is built from 15 residues. Germline values: CDR1 KGHSH, CDR2 LQKENI. V shed 3 bases, J shed 1 base, and the junction held 3 bases outside the gene matches.

CDR3 region: CSARDLRDPDTEAFF. The CDR3 DNA follows: TGCAGTGCTAGAGATCTTAGGGATCCAGACACTGAAGCTTTCTTT. This rearrangement joins TRBV20-1 to TRBJ1-1; D is uncertain. The CDR3 sequence is 15 residues long. The V end lost 0 bases, the J end lost 3 bases, and 14 bases lay between the germline ends. Germline V gene sequence: CDR1 DFQATT, CDR2 SNEGSKA (reference sequence).